The next 31 T cell receptor beta chains were all read from a single sample in a study of shared clonotypes between healthy human individuals. The assay was immunoSEQ multiplex PCR, and TCRdb's table has in-frame clones only and misses some. This repertoire shows 2 million to 2.5 million clones, around 90% found once; its top ten account for 0.37%. Source material: naive CD4+ T cells from PBMCs. The subset here: CD45RA+ positively selected. These receptors all stem from a man aged 18 to 30 in good health. Some clones in this sample may be carry-over from other donors' samples.

V and J are TRBV5-1 and TRBJ2-5; 8 positions agree with TRBD2. Germline V gene data show CDR1 as SGHRS and CDR2 as YFSETQ. This CDR3 contains 16 residues. V dropped 2 bases and J dropped 8; count of bases not matched to a gene: 14. CDR3 protein: CASSFGATSGQSTQYF. The DNA of the CDR3 is TGCGCCAGCAGCTTCGGGGCTACTAGCGGTCAGTCTACCCAGTACTTC.

The CDR3 region is CSYRAWGPGAEQYF. The DNA for the CDR3 is TGCAGTTATAGGGCGTGGGGGCCAGGGGCCGAGCAGTACTTC. This chain joins TRBV29-1 and TRBJ2-5, with D maybe TRBD1 (6 bases). The J call may be mistaken, given a closer DNA end match to TRBJ2-7. This CDR3 has 14 amino acids. The V gene's germline CDR1 is SQVTM and CDR2 ANQGSEA.

The gene calls are TRBV9 and TRBJ2-7; 7 nucleotides line up with TRBD1. Unmatched junction bases numbered 7, after V lost 0 bases and J lost 4 bases. Germline CDR1 reads SGDLS; CDR2 reads YYNGEE. The CDR3 is made up of 15 amino acids. The CDR3 DNA reads as TGTGCCAGCAGCGTAGGGGGGACAGTATATTACGAGCAGTACTTC. As protein: CASSVGGTVYYEQYF. The whole variable domain, filled in from reference TRBV9 and TRBJ2-7, reads DSGVTQTPKHLITATGQRVTLRCSPRSGDLSVYWYQQSLDQGLQFLIQYYNGEERAKGNILERFSAQQFPDLHSELNLSSLELGDSALYFCASSVGGTVYYEQYFGPGTRLTVT.

V is TRBV6-1 and J is TRBJ2-7; TRBD1 aligns across 9 bases. V dropped 4 bases and J dropped 6; count of bases not matched to a gene: 7. There are 14 residues in the CDR3. Per the germline V gene, CDR1 is MNHNS and CDR2 is SASEGT. CDR3 nucleotides: TGTGCCAGCAGTGTTATGGGACAGGGACCCGAGCAGTACTTC. Protein: CASSVMGQGPEQYF.

This clone was detected once. CDR3 DNA: TGCGCCAGCAGCCAAGAGTGGACTAGTACAGCGCAGTATTTT. Protein sequence: CASSQEWTSTAQYF. This chain links TRBV4-3 with TRBJ2-3, with 7 nucleotides matching TRBD2. V shed 0 bases and J 10 bases; nucleotides not matched to a gene: 7. Germline CDR1 LGHNA, CDR2 YSLEER. The CDR3 spans 14 residues.

V gene TRBV28 combines with J gene TRBJ1-2, with 8 bases lining up with TRBD1. The CDR3 spans 15 residues. Germline-derived CDR1 and CDR2 are MDHEN and SYDVKM. The V and J ends lost 4 bases and 4 bases, in that order; junction bases with no gene match: 8. The DNA for the CDR3 is TGTGCCAGCAGTTCGCGAGACAGGGGATTCTATGGCTACACCTTC. Translation gives CASSSRDRGFYGYTF.

Worth noting for this clone: The same CDR3 is also encoded by other DNA sequences in this sample. V gene TRBV9 combines with J gene TRBJ2-3; TRBD2 matches 7 bases. CDR3 length: 14 residues. Germline values: CDR1 SGDLS, CDR2 YYNGEE. The V gene end was trimmed by 2 bases and the J gene end by 4 bases; junction bases not matched to a gene: 4. As DNA, the CDR3 is TGTGCCAGCAGCGTGGGCGGGAGTTCAGATACGCAGTATTTT. Its protein product is CASSVGGSSDTQYF.

This clone was counted once. The genes are TRBV18 and TRBJ1-1; D is uncertain. The CDR3 loop spans 13 amino acids. Germline-derived CDR1 and CDR2 are KGHSH and LQKENI. V lost 5 bases to trimming and J lost 0 bases, with 7 bases between them. CDR3 protein: CASSGILNTEAFF. For the CDR3, the DNA is TGTGCCAGCTCAGGGATTCTGAACACTGAAGCTTTCTTT.

Only one count was recorded for this clone. The rearrangement links TRBV5-4 to TRBJ1-3; D gene ambiguous. The length of the CDR3 is 15 residues. Trimming took off 4 bases at V and 0 bases at J, with 11 bases between the two ends. Per germline, CDR1 SGHNT and CDR2 YYREEE (reference sequence). CDR3 coding DNA: TGTGCCAGCAGCACCCGAACGAGCTCTGGAAACACCATATATTTT. Its protein is CASSTRTSSGNTIYF.

The rearrangement joins TRBV2 to TRBJ2-5; 8 nucleotides align to TRBD1. The V segment lost 6 bases and the J segment 2 bases; nucleotides outside the gene matches: 5. CDR3 length equals 14 residues. CDR1 is SNHLY, CDR2 FYNNEI, per germline. CDR3 nucleotides: TGTGCCAGCAGGTTGGGACAGGAGCAAGAGACCCAGTACTTC. Its protein product is CASRLGQEQETQYF.

The chain is built from TRBV5-5 and TRBJ2-7; perhaps D is TRBD1 or TRBD2 (5 bases each). The V end was cut by 0 bases, the J end by 2 bases, with 12 bases between. The CDR3 covers 15 residues. Per germline, CDR1 SGHKS and CDR2 YYEKEE (reference sequence). The CDR3 sequence is CASSLEGTATYEQYF. The CDR3 DNA reads as TGTGCCAGCAGCTTGGAAGGGACGGCTACCTACGAGCAGTACTTC.

On this clone itself: Other DNA sequences in the sample encode the same CDR3. The CDR3 reads CASSLGSYEQYF. The CDR3 region has the DNA TGTGCCAGCAGCTTAGGCTCCTACGAGCAGTACTTC. V and J are TRBV7-9 and TRBJ2-7; D remains ambiguous. CDR1 SEHNR and CDR2 FQNEAQ come from the germline V gene (reference sequence). V lost 1 base, J lost 0 bases, and 1 base lay in between. CDR3 length: 12 residues.

The chain combines TRBV15 with TRBJ2-3; possible D gene TRBD2, 5 bases. V lost 1 base and J lost 4, with 6 bases in between. Germline CDR1 LNHNV, CDR2 YYDKDF (reference sequence). The CDR3 is made up of 13 amino acids. CDR3 coding DNA: TGTGCCACCAGCAGAGCCGGGGCAGATACGCAGTATTTT. As protein: CATSRAGADTQYF.

The chain uses TRBV19 and TRBJ2-7; D is ambiguous. V was clipped by 10 bases and J by 3 bases, with 19 bases between them. The CDR3 runs to 14 residues. Germline V gives CDR1 LNHDA, CDR2 SQIVND (reference sequence). CDR3 nucleotide sequence: TGTGCCACCAAACCCTCGCAGGATCACTACGAGCAGTACTTC. It yields the protein CATKPSQDHYEQYF.

The rearrangement joins TRBV4-2 to TRBJ2-7, with D uncertain. CDR1 is LGHNA, CDR2 YNFKEQ, per germline. This CDR3 is 14 amino acids long. Trimming removed 1 base at V and 2 bases at J, with 9 bases between. CDR3 bases: TGTGCCAGCAGCCAAGGTGCCGCCGCCTACGAGCAGTACTTC. Protein: CASSQGAAAYEQYF.

The V call is TRBV27, the J call TRBJ2-5; 9 positions match TRBD2. There are 15 residues in the CDR3. The junction had 6 bases not matched to a gene; V was cut back by 3 bases and J by 4 bases. Germline CDR1 is MNHEY and CDR2 is SMNVEV (reference sequence). CDR3 loop: CASSFSGLAGETQYF. CDR3 sequence (DNA): TGTGCCAGCAGTTTTTCGGGACTAGCTGGAGAGACCCAGTACTTC.

This rearrangement joins TRBV14 to TRBJ2-7, with D unresolved. Germline V gene sequence: CDR1 SGHDN, CDR2 FVKESK. The CDR3 runs to 13 residues. The germline V and J ends were trimmed by 2 bases and 2 bases, with 7 bases remaining between them. The CDR3 nucleotides read TGTGCCAGCAGCCAATTCCCTACCTACGAGCAGTACTTC. As protein: CASSQFPTYEQYF.

The chain uses TRBV5-4 and TRBJ2-3; no definite D call. The V and J ends lost 0 bases and 4 bases respectively, with 9 bases between them. The CDR3 is made up of 14 amino acids. Germline lookup yields CDR1 SGHNT and CDR2 YYREEE (reference sequence). CDR3 in amino acids: CASSLGARPDTQYF. CDR3 nucleotides: TGTGCCAGCAGCTTGGGGGCCAGGCCAGATACGCAGTATTTT.

As concerns this clone: Different DNA sequences within this sample yield the same CDR3. This chain joins TRBV18 and TRBJ1-4; D not resolved. Trimming took 3 bases from V and 0 from J, leaving 8 bases between them. This CDR3 is 15 amino acids long. Germline CDR1 is KGHSH and CDR2 is LQKENI. CDR3 amino acids: CASSPDGATNEKLFF. Here the CDR3 DNA reads TGTGCCAGCTCACCGGACGGGGCAACTAATGAAAAACTGTTTTTT.

The chain links TRBV14 to TRBJ2-1, with 9 bases fitting TRBD2. The CDR3 sequence is 17 residues long. Germline V CDR1 and CDR2: SGHDN, FVKESK. Trimming at V came to 2 bases and at J to 5 bases, leaving 10 bases not matched to a gene. The CDR3 loop reads CASSQFRSGSNNNEQFF. CDR3 DNA sequence: TGTGCCAGCAGCCAATTTCGTAGCGGGAGTAATAACAATGAGCAGTTCTTC. Together with reference TRBV14 and TRBJ2-1, the CDR3 gives the full variable domain: EAGVTQFPSHSVIEKGQTVTLRCDPISGHDNLYWYRRVMGKEIKFLLHFVKESKQDESGMPNNRFLAERTGGTYSTLKVQPAELEDSGVYFCASSQFRSGSNNNEQFFGPGTRLTVL.

The V and J genes are TRBV9 and TRBJ2-1; D gene ambiguous. Trimming took 0 bases from V and 9 from J, leaving 10 bases between them. CDR1 SGDLS and CDR2 YYNGEE come from the germline V gene. The CDR3 covers 13 residues. CDR3 in DNA: TGTGCCAGCAGCGTAGAGTCAAGTGGTGAGCAGTTCTTC. As protein: CASSVESSGEQFF.

The V gene is TRBV5-1, the J gene TRBJ1-1; 8 positions agree with TRBD1. With V trimmed by 5 bases and J by 3 bases, 6 bases remained unmatched. In germline, CDR1 is SGHRS, CDR2 YFSETQ. This CDR3 has 14 residues. CDR3 nucleotides: TGCGCCAGCAGACGAACAGGGGGGGACACTGAAGCTTTCTTT. It yields the protein CASRRTGGDTEAFF.

V is TRBV5-1 and J is TRBJ2-3, with TRBD2 matching 11 bases. Germline V gene sequence: CDR1 SGHRS, CDR2 YFSETQ. The CDR3 length is 17 residues. The V segment lost 1 base and the J segment 8 bases; nucleotides outside the gene matches: 12. The CDR3 loop reads CASSLSLLAGGLGTQYF. The CDR3, as DNA: TGCGCCAGCAGCTTGTCTTTGTTAGCGGGAGGGCTGGGTACGCAGTATTTT.

V is TRBV29-1 and J is TRBJ2-1; TRBD2 matches at 8 bases. The CDR3 length is 14 residues. Germline-derived CDR1 and CDR2 are SQVTM and ANQGSEA. With 6 bases clipped from V and 7 bases from J, the junction kept 11 bases outside the gene matches. CDR3 bases: TGCAGCGTCGGAACCGGGACTAGGCTAAATGAGCAGTTCTTC. It specifies CSVGTGTRLNEQFF.

The chain is built from TRBV5-1 and TRBJ2-2, with D hard to call. V lost 2 bases, J lost 5 bases, and 10 bases lay in between. The germline CDR1 and CDR2 sequences are SGHRS and YFSETQ. CDR3 length: 14 residues. The CDR3 region has the DNA TGCGCCAGCAGCTTTTCGGATTGGACCGGGGAGCTGTTTTTT. This gives the protein CASSFSDWTGELFF.

J is TRBJ1-4 and V is TRBV30; D not certain. The CDR3 is 11 amino acids. Germline CDR1 GTSNPN, CDR2 SVGIG (reference sequence). Trimming removed 0 bases from V and 10 bases from J, with 6 bases in between. The CDR3 region is CAWSVDRKLFF. CDR3 bases: TGTGCCTGGAGTGTGGATAGAAAACTGTTTTTT.

This chain connects TRBV6-1 to TRBJ2-3; D gene unclear. The CDR3 spans 13 residues. CDR1 is MNHNS, CDR2 SASEGT, per germline. V dropped 5 bases and J dropped 3 bases, with 9 bases sitting between them. CDR3 nucleotides: TGTGCCAGCAGTCGAGACCCGACAGATACGCAGTATTTT. Translating gives CASSRDPTDTQYF.

The chain couples TRBV28 to TRBJ1-2; the D is unclear. Trimming took off 1 base at V and 2 bases at J, with 8 bases between the two ends. Per germline, CDR1 MDHEN and CDR2 SYDVKM. The CDR3 contains 14 residues. The chain's CDR3 is CASSLLGRNYGYTF. CDR3 nucleotides: TGTGCCAGCAGTTTATTGGGCAGGAACTATGGCTACACCTTC.

The rearrangement joins TRBV2 to TRBJ2-1; D possibly corresponds to TRBD1 (8 bases). The CDR3 consists of 14 residues. Germline V gives CDR1 SNHLY, CDR2 FYNNEI. V lost 2 bases to trimming and J lost 8 bases, with 13 bases between them. CDR3 loop: CASSERTGRDEQFF. DNA of the CDR3: TGTGCCAGCAGTGAAAGGACAGGGAGGGATGAGCAGTTCTTC.

This clone was seen just once. Other nucleotide sequences in the sample specify the same CDR3. This rearrangement joins TRBV6-5 to TRBJ2-5, with 9 bases matching TRBD2. Per the germline V gene, CDR1 is MNHEY and CDR2 is SVGAGI. V lost 0 bases and J lost 5; bases outside the gene matches: 4. The CDR3 totals 15 residues. The CDR3 DNA reads as TGTGCCAGCAGTTACTCGAGGCTAGCGGGGGAGACCCAGTACTTC. Encoded protein: CASSYSRLAGETQYF.

The chain couples TRBV7-2 to TRBJ1-1, with TRBD1 as a possible D gene (6 bases). This CDR3 has 13 amino acids. V was trimmed by 5 bases and J by 4 bases, leaving 11 bases between them. Looked up from germline, CDR1 is SGHTA and CDR2 is FQGNSA. In DNA, the CDR3 is TGTGCCAGCAGCCCAGGACAGCTCACTGAAGCTTTCTTT. It is translated as CASSPGQLTEAFF.